This TCR beta chain is from a study of CD8+ T cells in alopecia areata. Treatment meaning: oral pan-JAK inhibitor, 5-10 mg twice daily. Lesional scalp punch biopsies and peripheral blood came from alopecia areata patients. Points from the study as a whole: Clonality exceeded that of normal scalp in lesional scalp, most notably in alopecia totalis/universalis. Scalp samples also yield sequences of resident alphabeta T cells from normal skin. TCR sharing was clearer in mice than between patients, perhaps partly owing to patient HLA diversity.

Germline loops: CDR1 SEHNR, CDR2 FQNEAQ (reference sequence). CDR3 length: 17 amino acids. Trimming pared 5 bases from V and 3 bases from J, leaving 22 bases between. cDNA serving as the sequencing template came from extracted, reverse transcribed RNA. TCRdb's copy holds only in-frame clones and misses some; the assay was immunoSEQ multiplex PCR. In the table there are tens of thousands of clones, approximately 28% of which are singletons. The table lists this clone with a count of one. Its specificity is unknown. The chain joins TRBV7-9 to TRBJ1-1; D possibly corresponds to TRBD1 (6 bases). This specimen consisted of CD8+ T cells sorted from blood, obtained at week 4, from a patient treated with tofacitinib. The receptor's source is a human donor with alopecia areata. CDR3 bases: TGTGCCAGCAGCCACCCACATAGGGGGACGATGGACACTGAAGCTTTCTTT. Amino acid sequence: CASSHPHRGTMDTEAFF.